The rows below give T cell receptor beta chains drawn from one sample of a study of beta chain features in type 1 diabetes. Profiling relied on immunoSEQ multiplex PCR, and the TCRdb table lists in-frame clones only, not all of them. Here the sample spans hundreds of thousands of clones, about a sixth being singletons. The sample comprised naive CD4+ T cells from blood. These receptors were collected from a man aged 18 to 35 in good health. Both conserved end residues are part of each CDR3. The order of the fields is J gene, D gene, clone size, V gene, CDR3 DNA, CDR3 protein. The D gene is left open where the match is weak. Clone size appears in some rows only: once, few, many, or a class for an expanded clone.

J gene: TRBJ2-5
D gene: TRBD1
clone size: few
V gene: TRBV10-3
CDR3 DNA: TGTGCCATCAGTGGGCAGGGGGTCCAAGAGACCCAGTACTTC
CDR3 protein: CAISGQGVQETQYF

J gene: TRBJ2-7
D gene: NA
clone size: few
V gene: TRBV15
CDR3 DNA: TGTGCCACCAGTCCCAGTTACGAGCAGTACTTC
CDR3 protein: CATSPSYEQYF

J gene: TRBJ2-7
D gene: TRBD1
clone size: once
V gene: TRBV5-6
CDR3 DNA: TGTGCCAGCATCCGGGACCGGGACAGGGGGGCGACTGACGAGCAGTACTTC
CDR3 protein: CASIRDRDRGATDEQYF

J gene: TRBJ1-1
D gene: NA
clone size: NA
V gene: TRBV19
CDR3 DNA: TGTGCCAGTATTTCCTTGGGACGAAACACTGAAGCTTTCTTT
CDR3 protein: CASISLGRNTEAFF

J gene: TRBJ2-3
D gene: NA
clone size: few
V gene: TRBV25-1
CDR3 DNA: TGTGCCAGCAGCCCGTCGGGACTCCAGACGCAGTATTTT
CDR3 protein: CASSPSGLQTQYF

J gene: TRBJ2-1
D gene: NA
clone size: few
V gene: TRBV15
CDR3 DNA: TGTGCCACCAGCAGAGTTTGGAGAGGTGAGCAGTTCTTC
CDR3 protein: CATSRVWRGEQFF

J gene: TRBJ1-1
D gene: TRBD1
clone size: NA
V gene: TRBV7-2
CDR3 DNA: TGTGCCAGCAGCTTAGCGCGGGGACAGGGGGCGGCGGCTTTCTTT
CDR3 protein: CASSLARGQGAAAFF

J gene: TRBJ2-1
D gene: NA
clone size: NA
V gene: TRBV7-9
CDR3 DNA: TGTGCCAGCAGTTCTAGACAGAACTCCTACAATGAGCAGTTCTTC
CDR3 protein: CASSSRQNSYNEQFF

J gene: TRBJ2-2
D gene: TRBD2
clone size: NA
V gene: TRBV30
CDR3 DNA: TGTGCCTGGAGTAAAGGTCGGACTAGTAAAAGCTCCGGGGAGCTGTTTTTT
CDR3 protein: CAWSKGRTSKSSGELFF

J gene: TRBJ2-1
D gene: NA
clone size: few
V gene: TRBV10-3
CDR3 DNA: TGTGCCATCAGTGTAAACAGGGATGAGCAGTTCTTC
CDR3 protein: CAISVNRDEQFF

J gene: TRBJ2-2
D gene: TRBD2
clone size: NA
V gene: TRBV7-3
CDR3 DNA: TGTGCCAGCAGCTCCCCATCTCTAGCGGCAACAACCGGGGAGCTGTTTTTT
CDR3 protein: CASSSPSLAATTGELFF

J gene: TRBJ1-4
D gene: NA
clone size: NA
V gene: TRBV5-6
CDR3 DNA: TGTGCCAGCAGCTTGTCCTGGACGGCTTTGGGGGGACTGTTTTTT
CDR3 protein: CASSLSWTALGGLFF

J gene: TRBJ1-2
D gene: TRBD1
clone size: NA
V gene: TRBV12-5
CDR3 DNA: TGTGCTAGTGGTTTGGTTGTGGGGGCCGTTGATCCGGGACAGGGAGCCTATGGCTACACCTTC
CDR3 protein: CASGLVVGAVDPGQGAYGYTF

J gene: TRBJ2-1
D gene: TRBD1
clone size: NA
V gene: TRBV11-1
CDR3 DNA: TGTGCCAGCAGCTTACGTGGGACAGGGGGCAATGAGCAGTTCTTC
CDR3 protein: CASSLRGTGGNEQFF

J gene: TRBJ2-7
D gene: NA
clone size: few
V gene: TRBV28
CDR3 DNA: TGTGCCAGCAGCACCGGACCCTACGAGCAGTACTTC
CDR3 protein: CASSTGPYEQYF

J gene: TRBJ1-6
D gene: NA
clone size: few
V gene: TRBV19
CDR3 DNA: TGTGCCAGTAGTATGGTCAGGGTGATCGACTCACCCCTCCACTTT
CDR3 protein: CASSMVRVIDSPLHF

J gene: TRBJ2-4
D gene: TRBD1
clone size: NA
V gene: TRBV4-1
CDR3 DNA: TGCGCCAGCAGCCCTGGGACAGGGGGCTTAGCCAAAAACATTCAGTACTTC
CDR3 protein: CASSPGTGGLAKNIQYF

J gene: TRBJ2-5
D gene: NA
clone size: NA
V gene: TRBV12-5
CDR3 DNA: TGTGCTAGTGGTTTGGTTGGGGGAGCGGGCGGACCCCAGTACTTC
CDR3 protein: CASGLVGGAGGPQYF

J gene: TRBJ1-1
D gene: NA
clone size: NA
V gene: TRBV11-1
CDR3 DNA: TGTGCCAGCAGCTTTACCGGGACTTTTAGCACTGAAGCTTTCTTT
CDR3 protein: CASSFTGTFSTEAFF

J gene: TRBJ2-2
D gene: TRBD1
clone size: NA
V gene: TRBV29-1
CDR3 DNA: TGCAGCGTTGGGACAGGGGGGCTCCGTACCGGGGAGCTGTTTTTT
CDR3 protein: CSVGTGGLRTGELFF

J gene: TRBJ2-5
D gene: NA
clone size: NA
V gene: TRBV19
CDR3 DNA: TGTGCCAGTAGCCCTGGGTGGGGAGAAGAGACCCAGTACTTC
CDR3 protein: CASSPGWGEETQYF

J gene: TRBJ2-3
D gene: NA
clone size: few
V gene: TRBV7-2
CDR3 DNA: TGTGCCAGCAGCTTAAGGCGCAAAGGGGGTGTCACAGATACGCAGTATTTT
CDR3 protein: CASSLRRKGGVTDTQYF

J gene: TRBJ1-1
D gene: NA
clone size: NA
V gene: TRBV7-2
CDR3 DNA: TGTGCCAGCAGCTTTTTCAGGGATAACACTGAAGCTTTCTTT
CDR3 protein: CASSFFRDNTEAFF

J gene: TRBJ2-2
D gene: TRBD2
clone size: NA
V gene: TRBV4-1
CDR3 DNA: TGCGCCAGCAGCCAAGTTTCGGGAGGGCGGCCCGGGGAGCTGTTTTTT
CDR3 protein: CASSQVSGGRPGELFF

J gene: TRBJ2-3
D gene: NA
clone size: few
V gene: TRBV7-3
CDR3 DNA: TGTGCCAGCAGCCGCCTGGGAAGGCGCACAGATACGCAGTATTTT
CDR3 protein: CASSRLGRRTDTQYF

J gene: TRBJ2-1
D gene: TRBD2
clone size: NA
V gene: TRBV10-3
CDR3 DNA: TGTGCCACTACTAGCGGACCTAGCTCCTACAATGAGCAGTTCTTC
CDR3 protein: CATTSGPSSYNEQFF

J gene: TRBJ2-3
D gene: NA
clone size: NA
V gene: TRBV6-6
CDR3 DNA: TGTGCCACGGAGGCGGAACGAGGCACAGATACGCAGTATTTT
CDR3 protein: CATEAERGTDTQYF